These 12 T cell receptor beta chains were all obtained from the same sample, sequenced in a study of shared clonotypes between healthy human individuals (dated by TCRdb to about 2020). Libraries came from the immunoSEQ multiplex PCR assay. Imported from immuneACCESS, the table was reduced by TCRdb to in-frame sequences with V and J called. These copies leave out some clones; in studies compared against another copy, an unresolved V gene accounts for under half, and the cause of the remainder is not known. In this sample the table shows roughly 2,500,000 clones, 93% of which occur a single time. Around 0.4% of the sample is in the top ten clones. The sample was naive CD4+ T cells from PBMCs. The intended sense of this specimen's cell subset or site label: CD45RA+ positively selected. The receptors come from a man younger than 30 in good health. Some clones in this sample may be carry-over from other donors' samples.

The rearrangement links TRBV7-3 to TRBJ1-1; D is unclear. The V gene's germline CDR1 is SGHTA and CDR2 FQGTGA. V was trimmed by 0 bases and J by 4 bases, leaving 12 bases between them. The CDR3 extends over 15 amino acids. The CDR3 protein is CASSLTAGLITEAFF. CDR3 bases: TGTGCCAGCAGCTTAACGGCCGGGCTGATCACTGAAGCTTTCTTT.

This clone is a singleton in its sample. The genes are TRBV6-6 and TRBJ2-1; 14 bases map to TRBD2. V shed 6 bases, J shed 4 bases, and the junction held 5 bases outside the gene matches. CDR3 size: 16 residues. Looked up from germline, CDR1 is MNHNY and CDR2 is SVGAGI (reference sequence). The CDR3 reads CASSRLAGGTYNEQFF. The CDR3 DNA reads TGTGCCAGCAGCCGACTAGCGGGAGGGACTTACAATGAGCAGTTCTTC.

The chain recombines TRBV27 with TRBJ1-1; 7 nucleotides align to TRBD1. In germline, CDR1 is MNHEY, CDR2 SMNVEV (reference sequence). The CDR3 spans 17 residues. Germline trimming cut 4 bases from V and 5 bases from J; bases unmatched to any gene: 16. In DNA, the CDR3 is TGTGCCAGCAGTTCGTTCCTCACCTTTCAGGGGGAAACTGAAGCTTTCTTT. Its protein is CASSSFLTFQGETEAFF.

The rearrangement uses TRBV6-4 and TRBJ2-3; D gene uncertain. The V gene's germline CDR1 is MRHNA and CDR2 SNTAGT. The CDR3 contains 14 residues. The CDR3 loop is CPPMSPRYTDTQYF. The CDR3 region has the DNA TGTCCTCCAATGAGTCCCAGATACACAGATACGCAGTATTTT.

This sequence joins TRBV5-1 and TRBJ1-2; D is perhaps TRBD1 (6 bases). V dropped 0 bases and J dropped 3 bases, with 15 bases sitting between them. The germline CDR1 and CDR2 sequences are SGHRS and YFSETQ. The CDR3 contains 16 residues. As DNA, the CDR3 is TGCGCCAGCAGCTTGGGTCCCACAGGGAGGGACTATGGCTACACCTTC. This encodes CASSLGPTGRDYGYTF.

The gene calls are TRBV11-2 and TRBJ2-7; D might be TRBD2 (5 bases). Trimming stripped 4 bases from V and 3 bases from J, with 19 bases between. The CDR3 extends over 16 amino acids. In germline, CDR1 is SGHAT, CDR2 FQNNGV. CDR3 sequence: CASSSVGAVGLYEQYF. The CDR3 nucleotides are TGTGCCAGCAGCTCTGTCGGAGCGGTCGGCCTCTACGAGCAGTACTTC.

The rearrangement joins TRBV6-1 to TRBJ2-1; 8 nucleotides line up with TRBD1. The CDR3 has 14 residues. Losses at the gene ends were 10 bases for V and 9 bases for J; bases not matched to a gene: 14. Germline loops: CDR1 MNHNS, CDR2 SASEGT. CDR3 DNA: TGTGCCACGAAAGGGGATCAGGGGGCGGGTGAGCAGTTCTTC. Translation gives CATKGDQGAGEQFF.

V gene TRBV28 combines with J gene TRBJ1-5; D remains ambiguous. V was trimmed by 8 bases and J by 5 bases, leaving 19 bases between them. The germline CDR1 and CDR2 sequences are MDHEN and SYDVKM. The CDR3 has 15 amino acids. The CDR3: CASVSGSRGDQPQHF. The CDR3 nucleotides read TGTGCCAGCGTTTCCGGCTCTCGTGGGGATCAGCCCCAGCATTTT.

The chain employs TRBV7-2 and TRBJ1-3; the D gene is possibly TRBD1 (5 bases). The germline V and J ends were trimmed by 1 base and 0 bases, with 7 bases remaining between them. Per germline, CDR1 SGHTA and CDR2 FQGNSA. The CDR3 sequence is 15 residues long. CDR3 sequence reads: CASSLGQTSGNTIYF. For the CDR3, the DNA is TGTGCCAGCAGCTTAGGACAGACCTCTGGAAACACCATATATTTT. Based on the CDR3 plus reference TRBV7-2 and TRBJ1-3, the full variable domain is GAGVSQSPSNKVTEKGKDVELRCDPISGHTALYWYRQSLGQGLEFLIYFQGNSAPDKSGLPSDRFSAERTGGSVSTLTIQRTQQEDSAVYLCASSLGQTSGNTIYFGEGSWLTVV.

The chain is built from TRBV28 and TRBJ1-4; 7 bases are a match to TRBD1. Germline CDR1 MDHEN, CDR2 SYDVKM. V lost 5 bases and J lost 8; bases outside the gene matches: 8. This CDR3 contains 14 residues. The CDR3 coding sequence is TGTGCCAGCAGTCTCTGGGACAGTCGCGAAAAACTGTTTTTT. Protein: CASSLWDSREKLFF.

The chain employs TRBV5-1 and TRBJ2-2, with 9 nucleotides matching TRBD1. Germline V lookup: CDR1 SGHRS, CDR2 YFSETQ. The CDR3 is 16 residues long. V lost 2 bases and J lost 1; bases outside the gene matches: 3. The CDR3 sequence is CASSFLGQGNTGELFF. As DNA, the CDR3 is TGCGCCAGCAGCTTTTTGGGACAGGGGAACACCGGGGAGCTGTTTTTT. The full variable domain, with the rest looked up from reference TRBV5-1 and TRBJ2-2, is KAGVTQTPRYLIKTRGQQVTLSCSPISGHRSVSWYQQTPGQGLQFLFEYFSETQRNKGNFPGRFSGRQFSNSRSEMNVSTLELGDSALYLCASSFLGQGNTGELFFGEGSRLTVL.

J is TRBJ1-2 and V is TRBV28; unclear D gene. The V end lost 11 bases, the J end lost 4 bases, and 14 bases lay between the germline ends. Germline-derived CDR1 and CDR2 are MDHEN and SYDVKM. This CDR3 region has 12 residues. In nucleotides, the CDR3 is TGTGCCTCCGGCGGGCAAGGCTATGGCTACACCTTC. Translation gives CASGGQGYGYTF.